This TCR beta chain was identified during a study of T cells in Graves' hyperthyroidism and ophthalmopathy (dated by TCRdb to 2018 to 2020). About the investigation overall: Peripheral blood was sampled at the time of initial diagnosis, prior to any treatment. Once sampling was done, hyperthyroidism patients were given methimazole at a starting dose of 30 mg daily, whereas ophthalmopathy patients were given high-dose intravenous methylprednisolone. In addition, the study compared T-cell repertoires in thyroid tissue and in blood from several Graves' hyperthyroidism patients. The 95 to 100 discovery patients were randomly split 7:3 into training and test sets. The paper describes TCR Vbeta CDR3 sequencing of about 140 peripheral blood samples, made up of 43 ophthalmopathy patients, 70 to 75 hyperthyroidism patients and 17 progressor patients. To identify distinguishing TCR V-J signatures, a discovery cohort of roughly 100 patients was used, comprising 40 to 45 with Graves' ophthalmopathy and about 59 with stable Graves' hyperthyroidism. Whether ophthalmopathy could be predicted prospectively was tested in an independent validation cohort made up of about 18 hyperthyroidism patients plus 17 patients who later progressed to ophthalmopathy. Overall study results and their limits: A model built on a 13 V-J signature distinguished ophthalmopathy from stable hyperthyroidism, reaching 85% to 90% sensitivity and around 81% specificity in cross-validation and 80%/75% in testing. In validation, the model predicted progression to ophthalmopathy a median of roughly 6.5 months before onset, with approximately 71% sensitivity and 72.22% specificity. No statistical method was used to fix the sample size in advance, and group allocation was not hidden from the investigators. Blood samples also contained most of the expanded thyroid clonotypes (frequency above 0.001), which suggests that blood repertoires may reflect thyroid immune responses.

CDR3 length: 13 amino acids, cysteine to phenylalanine. Of all the DNA, just the CDR3 is kept, 39 bases in frame from base 1. Via the germline V gene, CDR1 is SQVTM and CDR2 ANQGSEA. Trimming removed 8 bases from V and 0 bases from J, leaving 11 bases between the germline ends. Comment on this clonotype: Its antigen target is currently unknown. One base away there is no much larger clone; base qualities are not given.

Stable Graves' hyperthyroidism was defined as the absence of progression to ophthalmopathy over 18 months of follow-up. Hyperthyroidism patients were newly diagnosed, with disease duration under 2 months, and aged 18 to 65 years. The study excluded patients with uncontrolled infections, other autoimmune diseases, pregnancy or lactation. Diagnoses were established on the basis of clinical symptoms, serum thyroxine and TRAb, thyroid ultrasound, and orbital computed tomography. Ficoll-Paque density gradient centrifugation was used to isolate PBMCs from under 11 ml of fresh peripheral blood. Trizol reagent was used to extract total RNA, and RNA quality was then checked on an Agilent 2100 Bioanalyzer. Amplification of TCR beta CDR3 regions was carried out from RNA transcripts. A first-round RT-PCR of the TCR CDR3 used the HTBI primer set with the Qiagen OneStep RT-PCR kit. A second multiplex PCR round built the libraries, followed by size selection and purification. The libraries were sequenced on an Illumina HiSeq2000 using paired-end 100 bp reads. Under the source paper's analysis protocol: SOAPnuke was used to process the raw data, removing reads that contained adapters or uncalled bases, had a mean Phred below 15, or lacked an exact match to the constant primer or identifier. High-quality paired reads were merged with COPE v1.2.5, and unique nucleotide sequences were defined as clonotypes. MiTCR v1.1 was used to align clonotypes to the IMGT TRBV, TRBD and TRBJ reference segments. The analysis was restricted to V-J combinations with a frequency above 0.0001, which together covered 99% to 99.2% of the repertoires. The TCS score was defined as F50 (clonal expansion) divided by E x V (chaos), with BLOSUM62-based TCRdist calculated between CDR3 peptides within each V-J. Welch's t-statistics and random forest reduced roughly 500 V-J features to 13, which were used in a naive Bayes classifier (R e1071). Using fastp at Q25 and MiXCR, TCRdb reprocessed the public reads and kept productive beta chains. Rows merge per CDR3 protein into single entries with the most common DNA and genes. These V and J calls derive from TCRdb rather than the authors' analysis. In all, the sample holds approximately 590,000 distinct CDR3 sequences, and about a sixth of those were seen once. 6.5% to 8% of the sample comes from the top ten.

The sequence joins TRBV29-1 to TRBJ2-1; TRBD1 could be the D gene, as 6 bases match. The specimen was blood. This sequence originates from a woman aged 25 to 45 with Graves' hyperthyroidism. CDR3 loop: CSSGQLSYNEQFF. The DNA sequence is as follows: TGCAGCTCCGGACAGCTCTCCTACAATGAGCAGTTCTTC.